This is a list of T cell receptor beta chains from one sample in a study of blood T cell repertoires in COVID-19. Clones were sequenced by immunoSEQ multiplex PCR, and TCRdb holds only the in-frame ones, with some missing. The data contain about 440,000 clones, less than 95% of them singletons. Sequenced input: PBMCs or T cells enriched from blood (not recorded which). These receptors came from a man aged 18 to 30 who had recovered from COVID-19. Both conserved end residues are part of each CDR3. The D gene is left open where the match is weak. Where a row states a size, it is once, few, many or the class of an expanded clone; other rows omit it.

>TRBV5-1|TRBD1|TRBJ1-1|NA
TGCGCCAGCTATAGACAGGGGTTCAACACTGAAGCTTTCTTT
CASYRQGFNTEAFF
>TRBV28|NA|TRBJ1-2|NA
TGTGCCAGCAGTTTATCCGCTAACTATGGCTACACCTTC
CASSLSANYGYTF
>TRBV2|NA|TRBJ1-1|once
TGTGCCAGCACGGTCGGTGCGGTTCGTCGCCGTCCTTCCACTGAAGCTTTCTTT
CASTVGAVRRRPSTEAFF
>TRBV5-4|NA|TRBJ1-6|NA
TGTGCCAGCAGCTTGGATCCAGGGATCTATAATTCACCCCTCCACTTT
CASSLDPGIYNSPLHF
>TRBV5-4|NA|TRBJ2-7|NA
TGTGCCAGCAGCTCGGACTGGTCGAGGGAGGAGCAGTACTTC
CASSSDWSREEQYF
>TRBV9|NA|TRBJ2-7|NA
TGTGCCAGCAGCGGCCAGGGGTATGGGGACGAGCAGTACTTC
CASSGQGYGDEQYF
>TRBV7-9|TRBD1|TRBJ2-3|NA
TGTGCCAGCAGCCTGACAGGGGCGGGCACAGATACGCAGTATTTT
CASSLTGAGTDTQYF
>TRBV29-1|TRBD1|TRBJ2-2|NA
TGCAGCGTTAGACAGGGGGTCACCGGGGAGCTGTTTTTT
CSVRQGVTGELFF
>TRBV9|NA|TRBJ2-7|NA
TGTGCCAGCAGCGTAGGGAGGGTAGAAGGCTACGAGCAGTACTTC
CASSVGRVEGYEQYF
>TRBV28|TRBD2|TRBJ2-3|NA
TGTGCCAGCAGTTTCCACAGGACTAGCGGGAAGAAGATAGATACGCAGTATTTT
CASSFHRTSGKKIDTQYF
>TRBV30|NA|TRBJ1-6|NA
TGTGCCTGGAGCGGGGTAAAGTCACCCCTCCACTTT
CAWSGVKSPLHF
>TRBV4-1|TRBD1|TRBJ1-2|NA
TGCGCCAGCAGCCCCGACAGGGGGTCTGGCTACACCTTC
CASSPDRGSGYTF
>TRBV19|NA|TRBJ2-5|NA
TGTGCCAGTAGTATGGTCGGAGGATTCGGGGAGACCCAGTACTTC
CASSMVGGFGETQYF
>TRBV29-1|NA|TRBJ2-7|NA
TGCAGCGTTGGCCCTGGCGGGAAAGACTACGAGCAGTACTTC
CSVGPGGKDYEQYF
>TRBV5-1|TRBD1|TRBJ1-3|NA
TGCGCCAGCAGCTTTACAGGGGTAACTGGAAACACCATATATTTT
CASSFTGVTGNTIYF
>TRBV30|NA|TRBJ1-3|NA
TGTGCCTGGAACCCCCTAACGGGAAACACCATATATTTT
CAWNPLTGNTIYF
>TRBV5-1|TRBD1|TRBJ2-2|NA
TGCGCCAGCAGCTTGCGGGACAGGGGAATCGGGGAGCTGTTTTTT
CASSLRDRGIGELFF
>TRBV3-1/TRBV3-2|TRBD2|TRBJ2-3|NA
TGTGCCAGCAGCCAAGTAGTAGCGGGAGCGAATCCAGATACGCAGTATTTT
CASSQVVAGANPDTQYF
>TRBV19|TRBD2|TRBJ2-1|NA
TGTGCCAGTAGTCCCAGGACTAGCGGGCACGAGCAGTTCTTC
CASSPRTSGHEQFF
>TRBV4-2|NA|TRBJ2-7|NA
TGTGCCAGCAGCCCCCAAGCGGGCCAAGCCTCCTACGAGCAGTACTTC
CASSPQAGQASYEQYF
>TRBV12-3/TRBV12-4|NA|TRBJ2-7|NA
TGTGCCAGCAGTGAATCCCCCAGGGTCGAGCAGTACTTC
CASSESPRVEQYF